This T cell receptor beta chain was obtained from a study of cytomegalovirus exposure and HLA in healthy donors. Overall study: Of the donors genotyped, 398 in all, around 76% fell in the Caucasian-associated ancestry cluster.

With regard to this clone: Its antigen is currently unknown. The junction differs from germline at one of its ends, possibly a read error.

General study points: Common viral pathogens were later found to be apparently linked to several of the most significant clusters. Sequencing likely caused a cluster of highly shared sequence variants. It was reported that TCR beta sequences correctly inferred the HLA-A and HLA-B alleles for most subjects.

The CDR3 consists of 12 residues. Germline V gene sequence: CDR1 SEHNR, CDR2 FQNEAQ (reference sequence). PCR primers comprised 60 Vbeta and 13 Jbeta primers. Some clones are missing from TCRdb's copy, which holds only in-frame ones; the method was immunoSEQ multiplex PCR. This sample carries roughly 190,000 clones, approximately 78% of them seen once, and the ten largest clones take 0.7% to 0.95%. The chain links TRBV7-9 to TRBJ1-2; TRBD1 matches at 7 bases. The origin of this receptor is a woman between 18 and 29 years old in good health and CMV-seronegative. Sequenced material: PBMCs. CDR3 region: CSSSLLQGMSTF. The CDR3 coding sequence is TGTTCCAGCAGCCTTCTACAGGGGATGAGCACCTTC.